These 10 T cell receptor beta chains came from one sample sequenced in a study of CD8+ T cells in alopecia areata. RNA extraction and reverse transcription yielded cDNA as sequencing template. Sequencing used immunoSEQ multiplex PCR; TCRdb keeps in-frame clones, though not all of them. Of about 150,000 clones listed, 55% were seen once; the top ten hold about 4.9%. The sequencing sample was made of CD4+ T cells sorted from blood. The origin of the receptors is a human donor in good health.

The chain employs TRBV7-9 and TRBJ2-3, with TRBD1 matching over 8 bases. J gave up 2 bases and V 5 bases, and 9 bases lay outside the gene matches. The CDR3 length is 16 residues. From germline, CDR1 is SEHNR and CDR2 FQNEAQ (reference sequence). The CDR3 reads CASSHYRQGSTDTQYF. The CDR3 DNA sequence: TGTGCCAGCAGCCACTACCGACAGGGGTCCACAGATACGCAGTATTTT.

This chain links TRBV29-1 with TRBJ2-7; the match to TRBD2 covers 8 bases. Losses at the gene ends were 4 bases for V and 0 bases for J; bases not matched to a gene: 5. This CDR3 contains 14 residues. CDR1 SQVTM and CDR2 ANQGSEA come from the germline V gene. The CDR3 bases are TGCAGCGTTGGGCCAGCGGGGGCCTCCTACGAGCAGTACTTC. Residues: CSVGPAGASYEQYF.

With regard to this clone: The junction does not match germline at one end; this may be a read error. The chain has TRBV5-1 and TRBJ2-7, with TRBD1 matching 8 bases. The CDR3 covers 15 residues. CDR1 is SGHRS, CDR2 YFSETQ, per germline. CDR3 sequence (DNA): TGCGCCAGCAGCAAGACAGGGGTTTCCTCCCACGAGCAGTACTTC. Its translation: CASSKTGVSSHEQYF.

This chain connects TRBV30 to TRBJ2-5, with no clear D. CDR3 length equals 11 residues. Looked up from germline, CDR1 is GTSNPN and CDR2 is SVGIG (reference sequence). Between the trimmed V and J ends, which lost 5 bases and 2 bases, there was a span of 6 bases. The CDR3 DNA reads TGTGCCTGGGGACGGCAAGAGACCCAGTACTTC. Its translation: CAWGRQETQYF.

This chain connects TRBV7-9 to TRBJ2-2; D may be TRBD2 (5 bases). The germline V gene encodes CDR1 SEHNR and CDR2 FQNEAQ (reference sequence). V dropped 5 bases and J dropped 5 bases, with 9 bases sitting between them. The CDR3 loop spans 13 amino acids. CDR3 sequence reads: CASSLERTGELFF. As DNA, the CDR3 is TGTGCCAGCAGCCTGGAGCGGACCGGGGAGCTGTTTTTT.

This clone was detected only a few times. Here the CDR3 reads CASSALSVRRTEAFF. DNA for the CDR3: TGTGCCAGCAGTGCTCTTAGCGTGAGGCGAACTGAAGCTTTCTTT. The chain links TRBV25-1 to TRBJ1-1; D remains ambiguous. The germline CDR1 and CDR2 sequences are MGHDK and SYGVNS. CDR3 size: 15 residues. V shed 4 bases and J shed 5 bases, with 17 bases lying between them.

There are a few counts of this clone. The chain is built from TRBV30 and TRBJ2-3; possible D gene TRBD2, 6 bases. Trimming removed 1 base from V and 6 bases from J, with 11 bases in between. CDR1 and CDR2 from the germline V gene are GTSNPN and SVGIG (reference sequence). The CDR3 sequence is 13 residues long. The CDR3 is CAWSGGNMDTQYF. The DNA for the CDR3 is TGTGCCTGGAGTGGCGGGAATATGGATACGCAGTATTTT.

The gene calls are TRBV23-1 and TRBJ2-5, with D perhaps given as TRBD1 or TRBD2 (6 bases each). TRBV23-1 qualifies as an ORF whose function is uncertain. This CDR3 contains 13 residues. The V end was cut by 10 bases, the J end by 2 bases, with 14 bases between. CDR3 region: CAKQKGGQETQYF. CDR3 sequence (DNA): TGCGCCAAACAAAAGGGGGGTCAAGAGACCCAGTACTTC.

This clone was counted between two and nine times. This chain links TRBV2 with TRBJ1-5, with D possibly TRBD1 on 6 matching bases. V lost 4 bases and J lost 2, with 12 bases in between. The germline V gene encodes CDR1 SNHLY and CDR2 FYNNEI. This CDR3 contains 15 residues. The CDR3 protein is CASSVPRTGNQPQHF. In DNA form, the CDR3 reads TGTGCCAGCAGTGTTCCCCGGACAGGCAATCAGCCCCAGCATTTT.

V gene TRBV20-1 combines with J gene TRBJ1-2; D gene ambiguous. The CDR3 runs to 11 residues. V was trimmed by 5 bases and J by 8 bases, leaving 12 bases between them. CDR1 and CDR2 from the germline V gene are DFQATT and SNEGSKA (reference sequence). The CDR3 sequence: CSAREGWGYTF. The DNA of the CDR3 is TGCAGTGCTCGGGAAGGTTGGGGCTACACCTTC.